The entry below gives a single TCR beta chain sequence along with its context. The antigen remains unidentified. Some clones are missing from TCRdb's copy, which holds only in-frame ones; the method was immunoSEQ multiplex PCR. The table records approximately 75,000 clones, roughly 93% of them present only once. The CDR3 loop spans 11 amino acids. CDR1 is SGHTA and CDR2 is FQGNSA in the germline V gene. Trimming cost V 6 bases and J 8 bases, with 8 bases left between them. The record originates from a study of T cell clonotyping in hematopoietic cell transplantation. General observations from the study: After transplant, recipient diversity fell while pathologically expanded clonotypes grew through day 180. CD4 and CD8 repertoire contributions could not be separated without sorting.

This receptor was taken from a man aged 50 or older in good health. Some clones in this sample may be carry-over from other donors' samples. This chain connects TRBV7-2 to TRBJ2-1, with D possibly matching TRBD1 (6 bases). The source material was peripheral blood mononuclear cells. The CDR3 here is CASRQGHEQFF. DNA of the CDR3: TGTGCCAGCAGACAGGGCCATGAGCAGTTCTTC.